The present T cell receptor (beta chain) was sequenced within a study of T cell responses to AZD1222 COVID-19 vaccine. General observations from the study: A mostly white British donor set with more females was recruited, and clonal diversity was possibly underestimated. Targets within unmutated variant regions were reportedly found for nearly half of spike-specific TCRs.

Sequencing used immunoSEQ multiplex PCR; TCRdb keeps in-frame clones, though not all of them. The repertoire includes some 150,000 clones, 85% to 95% of them detected once, and about 3.8% sits in the top ten. In regard to this clone: Its specificity is not known. One junction end disagrees with the germline gene, perhaps due to a read error.

The CDR3 is 16 residues long. The germline CDR1 and CDR2 sequences are MDHEN and SYDVKM. The receptor was derived from an adult who received the AZD1222 COVID-19 vaccine. The rearrangement uses TRBV28 and TRBJ2-1; TRBD2 agrees at 8 bases. Sequencing was performed on peripheral blood, taken 28 days after the second AZD1222 dose. The DNA of the CDR3 is TGTGCCAGCAGTGGAGCGGGGGCGGGCGCCGACAATGGGCAGTTCTTC. This sequence encodes CASSGAGAGADNGQFF.